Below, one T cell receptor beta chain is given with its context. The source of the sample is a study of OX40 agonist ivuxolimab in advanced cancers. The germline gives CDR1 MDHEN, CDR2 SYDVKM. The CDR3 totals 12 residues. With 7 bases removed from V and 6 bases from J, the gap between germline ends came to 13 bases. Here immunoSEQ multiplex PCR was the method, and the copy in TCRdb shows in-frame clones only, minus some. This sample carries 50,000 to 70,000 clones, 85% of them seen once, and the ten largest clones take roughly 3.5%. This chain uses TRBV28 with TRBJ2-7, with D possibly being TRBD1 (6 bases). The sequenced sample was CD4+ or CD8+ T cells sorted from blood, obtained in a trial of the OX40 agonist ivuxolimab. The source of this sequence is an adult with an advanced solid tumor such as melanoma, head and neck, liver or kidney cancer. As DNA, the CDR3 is TGTGCCAGCAATTGGGGCAGGGGCGAGCAGTACTTC. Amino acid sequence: CASNWGRGEQYF.